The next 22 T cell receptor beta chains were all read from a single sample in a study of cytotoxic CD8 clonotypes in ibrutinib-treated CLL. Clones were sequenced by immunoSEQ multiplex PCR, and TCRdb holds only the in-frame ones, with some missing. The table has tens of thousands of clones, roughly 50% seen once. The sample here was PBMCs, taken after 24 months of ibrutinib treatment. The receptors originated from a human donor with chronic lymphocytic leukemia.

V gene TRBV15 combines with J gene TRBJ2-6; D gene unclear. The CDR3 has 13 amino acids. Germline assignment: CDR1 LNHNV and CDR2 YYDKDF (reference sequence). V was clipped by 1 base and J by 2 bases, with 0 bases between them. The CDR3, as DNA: TGTGCCACCAGCAGAGCTGGGGCCAACGTCCTGACTTTC. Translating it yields CATSRAGANVLTF.

The CDR3 reads CASSPTMNEQFF. The CDR3 nucleotides read TGTGCCAGCAGCCCGACAATGAATGAGCAGTTCTTC. The V and J genes are TRBV28 and TRBJ2-1; D gene ambiguous. There are 12 residues in the CDR3. V was pared by 6 bases and J by 7 bases, with 10 bases between. Germline V lookup: CDR1 MDHEN, CDR2 SYDVKM.

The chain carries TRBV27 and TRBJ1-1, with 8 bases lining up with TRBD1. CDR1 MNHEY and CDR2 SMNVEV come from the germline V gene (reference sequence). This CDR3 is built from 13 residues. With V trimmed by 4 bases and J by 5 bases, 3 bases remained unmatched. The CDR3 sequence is CASSSGGETEAFF. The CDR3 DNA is TGTGCCAGCAGTTCAGGGGGCGAAACTGAAGCTTTCTTT.

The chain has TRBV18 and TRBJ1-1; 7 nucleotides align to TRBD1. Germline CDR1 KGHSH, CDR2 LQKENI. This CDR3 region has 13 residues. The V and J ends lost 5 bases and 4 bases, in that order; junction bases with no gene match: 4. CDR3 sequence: CASSSNRGTEAFF. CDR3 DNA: TGTGCCAGCTCATCAAACAGGGGCACTGAAGCTTTCTTT.

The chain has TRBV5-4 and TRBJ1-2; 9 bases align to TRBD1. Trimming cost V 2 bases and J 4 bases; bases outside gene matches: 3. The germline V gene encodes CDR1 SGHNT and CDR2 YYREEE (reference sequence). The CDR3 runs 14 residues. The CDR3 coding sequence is TGTGCCAGCAGCTTAAGGGACAGGGCCTATGGCTACACCTTC. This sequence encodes CASSLRDRAYGYTF.

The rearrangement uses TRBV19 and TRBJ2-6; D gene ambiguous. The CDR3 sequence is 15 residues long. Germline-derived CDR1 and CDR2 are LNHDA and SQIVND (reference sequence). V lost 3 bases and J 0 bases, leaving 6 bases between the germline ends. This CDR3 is CASSIGFSGANVLTF. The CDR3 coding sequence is TGTGCCAGTAGTATCGGGTTCTCTGGGGCCAACGTCCTGACTTTC.

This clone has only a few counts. CDR3 coding DNA: TGTGCCAGCAGTGAACCCCGGGGCGCCGAGGGAGATACGCAGTATTTT. Residues: CASSEPRGAEGDTQYF. This sequence joins TRBV28 and TRBJ2-3, with D perhaps matching TRBD1 or TRBD2 (5 bases each). This CDR3 spans 16 amino acids. V lost 5 bases and J lost 5, with 20 bases in between. Germline CDR1 MDHEN, CDR2 SYDVKM.

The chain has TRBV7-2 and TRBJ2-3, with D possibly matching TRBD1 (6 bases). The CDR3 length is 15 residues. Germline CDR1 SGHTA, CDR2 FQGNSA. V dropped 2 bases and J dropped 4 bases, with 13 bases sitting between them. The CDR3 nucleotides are TGTGCCAGCAGCTTATACAGGGCTACTGCAGATACGCAGTATTTT. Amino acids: CASSLYRATADTQYF.

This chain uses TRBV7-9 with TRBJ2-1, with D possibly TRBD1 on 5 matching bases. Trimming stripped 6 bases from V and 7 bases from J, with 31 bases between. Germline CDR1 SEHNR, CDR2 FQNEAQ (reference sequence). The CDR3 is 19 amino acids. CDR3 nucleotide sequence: TGTGCCAGCAGGGAACCAACAGGTTCAAGGGGCTCGTTGTGGAATGAGCAGTTCTTC. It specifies CASREPTGSRGSLWNEQFF. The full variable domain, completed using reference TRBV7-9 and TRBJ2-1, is DTGVSQNPRHKITKRGQNVTFRCDPISEHNRLYWYRQTLGQGPEFLTYFQNEAQLEKSRLLSDRFSAERPKGSFSTLEIQRTEQGDSAMYLCASREPTGSRGSLWNEQFFGPGTRLTVL.

For the CDR3, the DNA is TGCACCAGCAGCCGCCCCCACTTCAAGGCCGACAATGAGCAGTTCTTC. Translation gives CTSSRPHFKADNEQFF. The chain couples TRBV1 to TRBJ2-1. TRBV1 is an annotated pseudogene. There are 16 residues in the CDR3.

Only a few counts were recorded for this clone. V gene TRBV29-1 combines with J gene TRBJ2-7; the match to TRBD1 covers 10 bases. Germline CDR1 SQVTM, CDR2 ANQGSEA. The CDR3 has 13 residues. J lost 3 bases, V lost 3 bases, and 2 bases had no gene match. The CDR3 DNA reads TGCAGCGTTGAGAGGGACAGGGGCTACGAGCAGTACTTC. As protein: CSVERDRGYEQYF.

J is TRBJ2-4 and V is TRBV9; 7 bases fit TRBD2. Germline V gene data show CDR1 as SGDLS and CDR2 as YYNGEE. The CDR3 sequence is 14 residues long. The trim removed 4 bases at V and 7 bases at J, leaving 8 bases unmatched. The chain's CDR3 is CASSYGGGANIQYF. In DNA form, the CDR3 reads TGTGCCAGCAGCTATGGGGGAGGGGCTAACATTCAGTACTTC.

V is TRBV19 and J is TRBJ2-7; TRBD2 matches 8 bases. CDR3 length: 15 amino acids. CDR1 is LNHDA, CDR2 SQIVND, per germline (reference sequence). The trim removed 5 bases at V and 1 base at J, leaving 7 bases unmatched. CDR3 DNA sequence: TGTGCCAGTAGTCGCCCGAGCGGGAGTTCCTACGAGCAGTACTTC. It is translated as CASSRPSGSSYEQYF.

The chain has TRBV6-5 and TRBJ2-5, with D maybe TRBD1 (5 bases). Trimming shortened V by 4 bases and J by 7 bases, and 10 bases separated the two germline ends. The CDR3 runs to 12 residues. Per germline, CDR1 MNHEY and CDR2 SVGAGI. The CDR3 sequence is CASSSTGGTQYF. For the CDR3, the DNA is TGTGCCAGCAGTTCAACAGGCGGGACCCAGTACTTC.

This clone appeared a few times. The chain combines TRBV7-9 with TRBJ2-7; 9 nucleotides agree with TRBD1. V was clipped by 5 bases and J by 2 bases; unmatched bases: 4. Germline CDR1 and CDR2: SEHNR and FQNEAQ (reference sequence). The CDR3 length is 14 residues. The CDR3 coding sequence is TGTGCCAGCAGCCAACAGGGGGCGCCCTACGAGCAGTACGTC. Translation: CASSQQGAPYEQYV.

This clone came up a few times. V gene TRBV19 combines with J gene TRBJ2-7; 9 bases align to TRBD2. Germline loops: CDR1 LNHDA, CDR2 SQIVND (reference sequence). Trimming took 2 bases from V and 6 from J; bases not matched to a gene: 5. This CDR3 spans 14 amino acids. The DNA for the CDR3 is TGTGCCAGTAGTATAACTGCTAGCGGGACCGAGCAGTACTTC. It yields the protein CASSITASGTEQYF.

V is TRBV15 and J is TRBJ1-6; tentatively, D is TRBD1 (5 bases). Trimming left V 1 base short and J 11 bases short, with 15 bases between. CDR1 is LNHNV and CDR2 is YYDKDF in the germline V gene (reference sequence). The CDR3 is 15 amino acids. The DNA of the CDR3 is TGTGCCACCAGCAGAGCCCGGGACCTGGGGGCACCCCTCCACTTT. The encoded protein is CATSRARDLGAPLHF.

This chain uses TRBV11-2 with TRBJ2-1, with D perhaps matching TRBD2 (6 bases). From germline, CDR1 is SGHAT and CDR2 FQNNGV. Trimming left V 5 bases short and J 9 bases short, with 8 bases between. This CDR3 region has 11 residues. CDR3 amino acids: CASSISGEQFF. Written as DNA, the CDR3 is TGTGCCAGCAGCATTAGCGGTGAGCAGTTCTTC.

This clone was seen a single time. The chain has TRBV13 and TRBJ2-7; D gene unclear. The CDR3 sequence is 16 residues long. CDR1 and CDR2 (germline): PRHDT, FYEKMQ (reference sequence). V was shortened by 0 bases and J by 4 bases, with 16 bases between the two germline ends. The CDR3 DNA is TGTGCCAGCAGCTTAGGCCCAGTCCGAATGGGGTACGAGCAGTACGTC. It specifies CASSLGPVRMGYEQYV.

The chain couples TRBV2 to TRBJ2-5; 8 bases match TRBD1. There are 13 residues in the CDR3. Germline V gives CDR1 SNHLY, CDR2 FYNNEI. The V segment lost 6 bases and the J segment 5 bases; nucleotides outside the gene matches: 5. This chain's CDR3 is CASRRYRGETQYF. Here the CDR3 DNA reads TGTGCCAGCAGAAGGTACAGGGGGGAGACCCAGTACTTC.

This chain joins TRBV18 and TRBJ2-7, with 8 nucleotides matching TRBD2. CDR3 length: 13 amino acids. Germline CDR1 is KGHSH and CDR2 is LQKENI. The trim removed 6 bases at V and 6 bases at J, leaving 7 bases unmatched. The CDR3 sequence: CASSPSGLGEQYF. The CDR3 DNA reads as TGTGCCAGCTCTCCTTCGGGACTAGGCGAGCAGTACTTC. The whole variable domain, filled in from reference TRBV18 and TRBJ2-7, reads NAGVMQNPRHLVRRRGQEARLRCSPMKGHSHVYWYRQLPEEGLKFMVYLQKENIIDESGMPKERFSAEFPKEGPSILRIQQVVRGDSAAYFCASSPSGLGEQYFGPGTRLTVT.

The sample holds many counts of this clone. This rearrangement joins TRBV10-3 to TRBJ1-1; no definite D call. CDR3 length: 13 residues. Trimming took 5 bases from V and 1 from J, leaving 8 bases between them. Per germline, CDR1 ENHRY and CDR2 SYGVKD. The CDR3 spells CAISRGGNTEAFF. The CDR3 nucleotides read TGTGCCATCAGTCGAGGAGGGAACACTGAAGCTTTCTTT.